This TCR beta chain stems from a study of neurological immune-mediated disorders. Study-wide findings and caveats: Repertoires from 18 of 34 multiple sclerosis patients grouped phylogenetically into a related-CDR3 cluster, suggesting a possible signature.

The method for making cDNA was 5'RACE, and it used 10-nucleotide random UMIs. MiXCR, applied by TCRdb to the 5' RACE reads, yields one record per CDR3 protein. The sample records roughly 70,000 distinct CDR3 sequences, 3.5% to 5% being singletons. In this sample, this clonotype turned up many times. Its antigen remains unidentified. The CDR3 runs to 15 residues. Germline V gene data show CDR1 as DFQATT and CDR2 as SNEGSKA (reference sequence). V lost 2 bases to trimming and J lost 5 bases, with 18 bases between them. The V gene is TRBV20-1, the J gene TRBJ1-1; perhaps TRBD1 as D (6 bases). The origin of this receptor is a man between 25 and 39 years old with multiple sclerosis. The sample taken for sequencing was PBMCs. CDR3 amino acids: CSARPLQGRGTEAFF. As DNA, the CDR3 is TGCAGTGCTAGACCTCTTCAGGGGAGGGGTACTGAAGCTTTCTTT.